This entry concerns a single T cell receptor (beta chain). Its antigen is not known. The data stem from a study of cytomegalovirus exposure and HLA in healthy donors. Findings and caveats of the study: Within the data, a cluster of highly shared sequence variants was likely a sequencing artifact. Further analysis was carried out later, and it showed several of the most significant clusters appearing linked to common viral pathogens.

The primer mix had 60 Vbeta and 13 Jbeta primers. This table comes from immunoSEQ multiplex PCR, and its TCRdb copy is limited to in-frame clones, with some not included. The sample comprises approximately 150,000 clones, approximately 82% of which are singletons, and less than 5% rests with the top ten. From germline, CDR1 is SGHKS and CDR2 YYEKEE (reference sequence). V lost 1 base and J lost 7; bases outside the gene matches: 3. The CDR3 is 15 amino acids. The sequence was collected from a male donor in good health and CMV-seronegative. Sequenced: PBMCs. The rearrangement uses TRBV5-5 and TRBJ1-6; 9 bases agree with TRBD1. CDR3 amino acids: CASSLWDRVNSPLHF. The CDR3 DNA is TGTGCCAGCAGCTTGTGGGACAGGGTAAATTCACCCCTCCACTTT.